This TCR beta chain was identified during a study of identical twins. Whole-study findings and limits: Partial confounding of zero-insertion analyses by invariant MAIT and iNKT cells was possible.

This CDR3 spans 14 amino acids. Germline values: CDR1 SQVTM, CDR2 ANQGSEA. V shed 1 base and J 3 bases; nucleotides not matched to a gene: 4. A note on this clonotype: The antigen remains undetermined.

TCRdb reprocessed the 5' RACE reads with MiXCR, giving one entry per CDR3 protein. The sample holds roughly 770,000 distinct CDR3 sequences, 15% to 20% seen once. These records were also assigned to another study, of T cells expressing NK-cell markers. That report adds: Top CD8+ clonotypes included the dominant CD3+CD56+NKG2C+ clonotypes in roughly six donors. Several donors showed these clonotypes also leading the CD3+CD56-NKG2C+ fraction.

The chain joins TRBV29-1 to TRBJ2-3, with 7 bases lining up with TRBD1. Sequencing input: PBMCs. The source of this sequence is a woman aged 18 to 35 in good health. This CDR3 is CSVEGDRRTDTQYF. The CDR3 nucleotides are TGCAGCGTTGAAGGGGACAGAAGAACAGATACGCAGTATTTT.